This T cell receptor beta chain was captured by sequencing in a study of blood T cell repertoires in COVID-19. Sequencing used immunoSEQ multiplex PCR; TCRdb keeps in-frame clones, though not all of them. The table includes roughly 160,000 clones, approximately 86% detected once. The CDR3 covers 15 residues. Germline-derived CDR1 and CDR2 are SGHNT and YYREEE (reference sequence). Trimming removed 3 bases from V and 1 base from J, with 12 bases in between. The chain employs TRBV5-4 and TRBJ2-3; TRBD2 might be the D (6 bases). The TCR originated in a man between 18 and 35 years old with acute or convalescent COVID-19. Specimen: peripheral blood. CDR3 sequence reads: CASSWTGGGTDTQYF. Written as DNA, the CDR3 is TGTGCCAGCAGCTGGACTGGCGGGGGCACAGATACGCAGTATTTT.